These 3 T cell receptor beta chains were sequenced from one sample in a study of PD-1 blockade in classical Hodgkin lymphoma. Time point here: newly diagnosed, previously untreated cHL patient sample. Produced via immunoSEQ multiplex PCR; TCRdb's table is partial and in-frame only. The sample has some 49,000 clones, roughly 90% seen once. The sequencing sample was made of peripheral blood mononuclear cells (PBMCs). These receptors were collected from a human donor with classical Hodgkin lymphoma.

CDR3 sequence (DNA): TGTGCCATCAGTGAACATGAAAAACTGTTTTTT. Its protein is CAISEHEKLFF. The chain combines TRBV10-3 with TRBJ1-4; D is ambiguous. CDR3 size: 11 residues. Germline assignment: CDR1 ENHRY and CDR2 SYGVKD. The V end lost 3 bases, the J end lost 6 bases, and 2 bases lay between the germline ends.

This chain uses TRBV18 with TRBJ1-1; D gene ambiguous. Germline values: CDR1 KGHSH, CDR2 LQKENI. Deletions cut 5 bases from V and 7 bases from J, with 14 bases between. The CDR3 spans 13 residues. CDR3 nucleotide sequence: TGTGCCAGCTCATCCCGGTCGGGCGTTGAAGCTTTCTTT. Translation gives CASSSRSGVEAFF.

This chain connects TRBV14 to TRBJ2-1; TRBD1 matches at 9 bases. V shed 2 bases and J 7 bases; nucleotides not matched to a gene: 12. Per germline, CDR1 SGHDN and CDR2 FVKESK. This CDR3 comprises 17 residues. The CDR3 nucleotides read TGTGCCAGCAGCCAATTCTACCAGGGACAGGGAGGTAATGAGCAGTTCTTC. Translation: CASSQFYQGQGGNEQFF.